This TCR beta chain was recovered during a study of T cell responses to AZD1222 COVID-19 vaccine. Study-wide points: Clonal diversity may have been underestimated, and the donors were mostly white British, with more females than males.

For this clone: The antigen is not known.

The assay was immunoSEQ multiplex PCR, and TCRdb's table has in-frame clones only and misses some. The repertoire holds approximately 190,000 clones, with approximately 91% as singletons. CDR3 length: 16 amino acids. Trimming at V came to 0 bases and at J to 2 bases, leaving 8 bases not matched to a gene. Germline-derived CDR1 and CDR2 are SGDLS and YYNGEE. This TCR came from an adult in good health. The sample in question was peripheral blood, obtained on day 0 of AZD1222 vaccination. This chain joins TRBV9 and TRBJ2-7, with 7 bases that match TRBD1. CDR3 region: CASSVGKTGLTYEQYF. The CDR3, as DNA: TGTGCCAGCAGCGTAGGGAAGACAGGGCTAACCTACGAGCAGTACTTC.